The next 30 T cell receptor beta chains were all read from a single sample in a study of vaccination effects on CD4 cells after COVID-19. Some clones are missing from TCRdb's copy, which holds only in-frame ones; the method was immunoSEQ multiplex PCR. The table has 66,000 or so clones, about 74% seen once. Scientists isolated CD4+ T cells after a roughly ten-day culture period ended. Everyone in the study got two shots of either the BNT162b2 or mRNA-1273 vaccine. These TCRs' antigens remain unknown. The sample in question was CD4+ T cells from PBMCs cultured without peptide, obtained after COVID-19 vaccination. The receptors were sampled from a human donor who received a COVID-19 vaccine.

This clone was counted a few times. The rearrangement joins TRBV3-1 (or the pseudogene TRBV3-2) to TRBJ1-6; 8 bases are shared with TRBD1. This CDR3 contains 15 residues. The ends lost 5 bases at V and 7 bases at J; junction bases unmatched: 7. In germline, CDR1 is LGHDT, CDR2 YNNKEL (reference sequence). In nucleotides, the CDR3 is TGTGCCAGCAGCACCCGGGACAGGCCGAATTCACCCCTCCACTTT. This translates into CASSTRDRPNSPLHF.

In DNA, the CDR3 is TGTGCCAGCAGGGACGGAATAAACTCTGGGGCCAACGTCCTGACTTTC. It codes for CASRDGINSGANVLTF. The chain recombines TRBV2 with TRBJ2-6; D is unclear. This CDR3 region has 16 residues. Trimming removed 6 bases at V and 0 bases at J, with 12 bases between. Germline assignment: CDR1 SNHLY and CDR2 FYNNEI.

This clone was observed once. The chain employs TRBV3-1 (or the pseudogene TRBV3-2) and TRBJ1-2; D uncertain. Trimming removed 1 base at V and 1 base at J, with 10 bases between. Germline values: CDR1 LGHDT, CDR2 YNNKEL (reference sequence). This CDR3 is built from 15 residues. The CDR3 spells CASSQAFGGNYGYTF. The CDR3 bases are TGTGCCAGCAGCCAAGCCTTTGGCGGTAACTATGGCTACACCTTC.

The V and J genes are TRBV24-1 and TRBJ2-1, with TRBD2 identical over 8 bases. Germline CDR1 reads KGHDR; CDR2 reads SFDVKD. The length of the CDR3 is 16 residues. Trimming removed 0 bases from V and 4 bases from J; junction bases left unmatched: 4. The CDR3 DNA follows: TGTGCCACCAGTGATTTGTCTGCGGGGGGTTACAATGAGCAGTTCTTC. Protein: CATSDLSAGGYNEQFF.

The chain joins TRBV5-1 to TRBJ2-2; 8 bases fit TRBD2. Germline V gene data show CDR1 as SGHRS and CDR2 as YFSETQ. The ends lost 0 bases at V and 4 bases at J; junction bases unmatched: 2. CDR3 length: 15 amino acids. The CDR3 DNA reads as TGCGCCAGCAGCTTGGATAGCGGGGCCACCGGGGAGCTGTTTTTT. This gives the protein CASSLDSGATGELFF.

The genes are TRBV5-4 and TRBJ2-4, with TRBD2 identical over 8 bases. Looked up from germline, CDR1 is SGHNT and CDR2 is YYREEE (reference sequence). The CDR3 loop spans 14 amino acids. The V gene end was trimmed by 4 bases and the J gene end by 6 bases; junction bases not matched to a gene: 6. The CDR3 reads CASSPVAGRNIQYF. Here the CDR3 DNA reads TGTGCCAGCAGCCCAGTAGCGGGGAGAAACATTCAGTACTTC. Based on the CDR3 plus reference TRBV5-4 and TRBJ2-4, the full variable domain is ETGVTQSPTHLIKTRGQQVTLRCSSQSGHNTVSWYQQALGQGPQFIFQYYREEENGRGNFPPRFSGLQFPNYSSELNVNALELDDSALYLCASSPVAGRNIQYFGAGTRLSVL.

This clone was observed a single time. The rearrangement links TRBV6-5 to TRBJ1-4; D might be TRBD1 (5 bases). The V end was cut by 10 bases, the J end by 7 bases, with 16 bases between. The CDR3 length is 13 residues. CDR1 MNHEY and CDR2 SVGAGI come from the germline V gene. The DNA of the CDR3 is TGTGCCACCCAACCCGGGGGAAGTGAAAAACTGTTTTTT. Its protein is CATQPGGSEKLFF.

The rearrangement links TRBV4-2 to TRBJ1-4, with TRBD1 matching 9 bases. The germline gives CDR1 LGHNA, CDR2 YNFKEQ. This CDR3 comprises 17 residues. Trimming at V came to 0 bases and at J to 5 bases, leaving 7 bases not matched to a gene. CDR3 sequence reads: CASSQDLIGTGNEKLFF. The CDR3 region has the DNA TGTGCCAGCAGCCAAGATCTAATCGGGACAGGGAATGAAAAACTGTTTTTT.

For the CDR3, the DNA is TGTGCCAGCAGTCCGAGGGGGGGAGAGACCCAGTACTTC. It encodes CASSPRGGETQYF. The chain combines TRBV6-2 or TRBV6-3 with TRBJ2-5; TRBD2 is a possible D gene (7 bases). This CDR3 comprises 13 residues. The V gene lost 5 bases and the J gene lost 4 bases, with 11 bases spanning the gap. Germline V gives CDR1 MNHEY, CDR2 SVGEGT.

The chain employs TRBV3-1 (or the pseudogene TRBV3-2) and TRBJ2-7; 7 bases match TRBD1. The CDR3 sequence is 15 residues long. CDR1 LGHDT and CDR2 YNNKEL come from the germline V gene (reference sequence). V was pared by 4 bases and J by 2 bases, with 8 bases of the junction left unmatched. The CDR3 sequence: CASSPFPGQTYEQYV. The CDR3 DNA is TGTGCCAGCAGCCCCTTCCCGGGACAGACCTACGAGCAGTACGTC.

This chain joins TRBV5-1 and TRBJ1-2, with D hard to call. The germline V gene has CDR1 SGHRS and CDR2 YFSETQ. Trimming pared 0 bases from V and 1 base from J, leaving 4 bases between. The CDR3 is 13 amino acids. The CDR3 nucleotides read TGCGCCAGCAGCTTGGACATTAACTATGGCTACACCTTC. Amino acids: CASSLDINYGYTF.

This clone was detected a few times. The V call is TRBV2, the J call TRBJ2-7; D not resolved. Trimming shortened V by 4 bases and J by 7 bases, and 8 bases separated the two germline ends. From germline, CDR1 is SNHLY and CDR2 FYNNEI. There are 11 residues in the CDR3. CDR3 in DNA: TGTGCCAGCAGTGCCCCTGGGGAGCAGTACGTC. Translation: CASSAPGEQYV.

The chain carries TRBV30 and TRBJ1-4; a possible D gene is TRBD1 (6 bases). CDR1 is GTSNPN, CDR2 SVGIG, per germline (reference sequence). The germline V and J ends were trimmed by 0 bases and 8 bases, with 16 bases remaining between them. CDR3 length: 15 amino acids. CDR3 loop: CAWSVMGAGREKLFF. The CDR3 DNA follows: TGTGCCTGGAGTGTAATGGGGGCTGGGCGAGAAAAACTGTTTTTT.

In regard to this clone: At one end the junction does not follow the germline gene, possibly because of a read error. J is TRBJ2-6 and V is TRBV5-1; no reliable D call. Germline V gene sequence: CDR1 SGHRS, CDR2 YFSETQ. The CDR3 consists of 16 residues. The CDR3 region has the DNA TGCGCCAGCACCTTGACACCTCCCTCTGGGGCCAACGTCCTGACTTTC. Translating gives CASTLTPPSGANVLTF.

J is TRBJ2-1 and V is TRBV29-1; either TRBD1 or TRBD2 may supply D (6 bases each). The germline V gene encodes CDR1 SQVTM and CDR2 ANQGSEA. The V and J ends lost 3 bases and 14 bases respectively, with 14 bases between them. The CDR3 contains 11 residues. CDR3 amino acids: CSVETRGPEFF. Written as DNA, the CDR3 is TGCAGCGTTGAGACACGGGGGCCGGAGTTCTTC.

The rearrangement joins TRBV6-2 or TRBV6-3 to TRBJ2-2, with 12 positions matching TRBD1. Germline-derived CDR1 and CDR2 are MNHEY and SVGEGT. The CDR3 sequence is 16 residues long. V dropped 6 bases and J dropped 2; count of bases not matched to a gene: 4. The DNA of the CDR3 is TGTGCCAGCAGCCGAGGGACAGGGGGCAACACCGGGGAGCTGTTTTTT. Its translation is CASSRGTGGNTGELFF.

The chain recombines TRBV9 with TRBJ2-2; tentative D call: TRBD2 (5 bases). The CDR3 has 14 residues. Trimming cost V 0 bases and J 5 bases, with 8 bases left between them. Germline V CDR1 and CDR2: SGDLS, YYNGEE. The CDR3 coding sequence is TGTGCCAGCAGCGTAGGGTCGGGAACCGGGGAGCTGTTTTTT. The encoded protein is CASSVGSGTGELFF.

The chain combines TRBV7-9 with TRBJ1-2; D remains unclear. This CDR3 comprises 14 residues. Trimming pared 1 base from V and 3 bases from J, leaving 9 bases between. Germline V CDR1 and CDR2: SEHNR, FQNEAQ (reference sequence). The CDR3 loop reads CASSLGSSDYGYTF. In DNA form, the CDR3 reads TGTGCCAGCAGCTTAGGGAGCTCCGACTATGGCTACACCTTC.

The sample holds a few counts of this clone. The rearrangement joins TRBV6-6 to TRBJ1-5; 7 positions agree with TRBD1. V dropped 5 bases and J dropped 2; count of bases not matched to a gene: 6. This CDR3 comprises 15 residues. In germline, CDR1 is MNHNY, CDR2 SVGAGI (reference sequence). The CDR3 DNA reads TGTGCCAGCAGTCCAACAGGGGTGGGCAATCAGCCCCAGCATTTT. Protein sequence: CASSPTGVGNQPQHF.

This rearrangement joins TRBV5-1 to TRBJ1-1, with 7 bases identical to TRBD1. The CDR3 contains 16 residues. J lost 6 bases, V lost 3 bases, and 14 bases had no gene match. Germline lookup yields CDR1 SGHRS and CDR2 YFSETQ. In DNA, the CDR3 is TGCGCCAGCAGCTCCCTCTTGACAGGGTTGGGGGCTGAAGCTTTCTTT. Translation gives CASSSLLTGLGAEAFF.

This clone was seen a few times. The chain carries TRBV10-3 and TRBJ1-2; 11 bases map to TRBD1. Germline V gives CDR1 ENHRY, CDR2 SYGVKD. V lost 2 bases, J lost 3 bases, and 5 bases stayed unmatched. This CDR3 spans 16 amino acids. In DNA form, the CDR3 reads TGTGCCATCAGTGAGGGCGGACAGGGGGCGCACTATGGCTACACCTTC. Amino acids: CAISEGGQGAHYGYTF.

This clone was seen only once. The chain uses TRBV24-1 and TRBJ2-3, with a weak D call TRBD1 (6 bases). The CDR3 runs 13 residues. V lost 4 bases and J 4 bases, leaving 8 bases between the germline ends. CDR1 and CDR2 (germline): KGHDR, SFDVKD. CDR3 region: CATSEGGPDTQYF. The CDR3 bases are TGTGCCACCAGTGAAGGGGGACCAGATACGCAGTATTTT.

The chain is built from TRBV29-1 and TRBJ1-1; D uncertain. Trimming removed 4 bases at V and 1 base at J, with 7 bases between. The CDR3 runs to 12 residues. Looked up from germline, CDR1 is SQVTM and CDR2 is ANQGSEA. The CDR3 sequence is CSVVGENTEAFF. Written as DNA, the CDR3 is TGCAGCGTTGTAGGAGAGAACACTGAAGCTTTCTTT.

This clone has only a few counts. The chain has TRBV27 and TRBJ2-7, with D perhaps TRBD1 (6 bases). The CDR3 extends over 14 amino acids. Germline V gives CDR1 MNHEY, CDR2 SMNVEV (reference sequence). The V gene lost 4 bases and the J gene lost 7 bases, with 17 bases spanning the gap. The chain's CDR3 is CASSSYRESGEQYV. The CDR3 nucleotides are TGTGCCAGCAGTTCGTACAGGGAGTCGGGGGAGCAGTACGTC.

The CDR3 DNA follows: TGTGCCAGCACCCTGCTTATTAGCGGGGGGGCGAATGAGCAGTTCTTC. It codes for CASTLLISGGANEQFF. This rearrangement joins TRBV7-2 to TRBJ2-1; 11 nucleotides agree with TRBD2. CDR1 is SGHTA, CDR2 FQGNSA, per germline. The CDR3 consists of 16 residues. V shed 7 bases, J shed 7 bases, and the junction held 12 bases outside the gene matches.

The table lists this clone with a few counts. The chain links TRBV6-5 to TRBJ1-5, with 7 bases aligning to TRBD1. The trim removed 6 bases at V and 4 bases at J, leaving 9 bases unmatched. The CDR3 has 15 residues. From germline, CDR1 is MNHEY and CDR2 SVGAGI. The chain's CDR3 is CASRTAGTANQPQHF. CDR3 coding DNA: TGTGCCAGCAGAACAGCTGGGACAGCTAATCAGCCCCAGCATTTT.

CDR3 loop: CASSGANYGYTF. CDR3 sequence (DNA): TGTGCCAGCAGCGGAGCGAACTATGGCTACACCTTC. This rearrangement joins TRBV2 to TRBJ1-2; no firm D call. CDR3 length: 12 amino acids. Germline CDR1 SNHLY, CDR2 FYNNEI. V lost 6 bases and J 2 bases, leaving 7 bases between the germline ends.

J is TRBJ2-5 and V is TRBV7-9; D remains unclear. The V gene's germline CDR1 is SEHNR and CDR2 FQNEAQ (reference sequence). Trimming pared 2 bases from V and 4 bases from J, leaving 8 bases between. CDR3 size: 13 residues. The DNA of the CDR3 is TGTGCCAGCAGCTTAACGGCCGCAGAGACCCAGTACTTC. Translated, it gives CASSLTAAETQYF. The whole variable domain, filled in from reference TRBV7-9 and TRBJ2-5, reads DTGVSQNPRHKITKRGQNVTFRCDPISEHNRLYWYRQTLGQGPEFLTYFQNEAQLEKSRLLSDRFSAERPKGSFSTLEIQRTEQGDSAMYLCASSLTAAETQYFGPGTRLLVL.

This clone showed up just a few times. The chain recombines TRBV24-1 with TRBJ1-2; D possibly corresponds to TRBD1 (5 bases). The germline V gene has CDR1 KGHDR and CDR2 SFDVKD. The CDR3 loop spans 13 amino acids. Deletions cut 3 bases from V and 4 bases from J, with 8 bases between. The CDR3, as DNA: TGTGCCACCAGTGATACAGGTCTCTATGGCTACACCTTC. Amino acids: CATSDTGLYGYTF.

The chain has TRBV7-2 and TRBJ2-3, with D perhaps being TRBD1 or TRBD2 (6 bases each). Germline CDR1 is SGHTA and CDR2 is FQGNSA. Trimming cost V 7 bases and J 6 bases, with 17 bases left between them. The CDR3 has 14 residues. The CDR3 region has the DNA TGTGCCAGCACCCCCCTGGGGGGCGCGGATACGCAGTATTTT. Encoded protein: CASTPLGGADTQYF.